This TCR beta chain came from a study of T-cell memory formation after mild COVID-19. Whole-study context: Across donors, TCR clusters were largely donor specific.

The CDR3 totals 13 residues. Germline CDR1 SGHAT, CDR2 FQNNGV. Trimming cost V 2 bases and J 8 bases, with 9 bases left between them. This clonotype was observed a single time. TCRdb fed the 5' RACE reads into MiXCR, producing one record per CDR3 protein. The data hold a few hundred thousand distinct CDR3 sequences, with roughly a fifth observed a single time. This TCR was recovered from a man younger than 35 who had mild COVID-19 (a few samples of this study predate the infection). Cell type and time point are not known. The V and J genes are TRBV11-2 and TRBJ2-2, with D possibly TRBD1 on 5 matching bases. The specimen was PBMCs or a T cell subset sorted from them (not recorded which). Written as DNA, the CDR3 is TGTGCCAGCAGCTTACTCGACAGAGGGGAGCTGTTTTTT. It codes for CASSLLDRGELFF.